A selection of T cell receptor beta chains follows, all from one sample in a study of control samples from healthy donors and cancer patients. This table comes from immunoSEQ multiplex PCR, and its TCRdb copy is limited to in-frame clones, with some not included. The repertoire holds 95,000 to 150,000 clones, with about 89% as singletons. Source material: blood. The receptors were gathered from a man aged 50-60 years in good health. CDR3s include the opening cysteine and the closing phenylalanine or tryptophan. The order of the fields is CDR3 DNA, CDR3 protein, V gene, D gene, clone size, J gene. D genes are given only for firm matches. Only part of the rows carry a size: once, few, many, or a class if the clone is expanded.

TGTGCCAGCAGCTCCACCCTGGAATACGAGCAGTACTTC CASSSTLEYEQYF TRBV13 - once TRBJ2-7
TGCGCCAGCAGCTACACCGGGACAGGGGACGAGCAGTACTTC CASSYTGTGDEQYF TRBV5-1 TRBD1 - TRBJ2-7
TGTGCCACCCAGGAGACTAGCGACACAGATACGCAGTATTTT CATQETSDTDTQYF TRBV19 TRBD2 few TRBJ2-3
TGTGCCAGCAGCCCCCCGGGACTAACCTCCGAGCAGTACTTC CASSPPGLTSEQYF TRBV3-1/TRBV3-2 TRBD2 - TRBJ2-7
TGCGCCAGCAGCTTGGTAGCTGGGGCCGGAAACACCATATATTTT CASSLVAGAGNTIYF TRBV5-1 - few TRBJ1-3
TGTGCCAGCAGTCCGGTACAGTACTATGGCTACACCTTC CASSPVQYYGYTF TRBV6-6 - - TRBJ1-2
TGTGCCAGCAGCCAAGGACTGGATGAGCAGTTCTTC CASSQGLDEQFF TRBV3-1/TRBV3-2 - once TRBJ2-1
TGTGCCAGCAGCTTAGAGTTCCGGACAGGGGCCACTGAAGCTTTCTTT CASSLEFRTGATEAFF TRBV11-2 TRBD1 - TRBJ1-1
TGTGCCAGCTCACCACGGGGGGGCTCTGGAGATACGCAGTATTTT CASSPRGGSGDTQYF TRBV18 - - TRBJ2-3
TGCGCCAGCAGCTTGGCCGCCACAGGGAACTATGGCTACACCTTC CASSLAATGNYGYTF TRBV5-1 - once TRBJ1-2
TGTGCCAGCAGCTGGACAGGGGGGGATTACTATGGCTACACCTTC CASSWTGGDYYGYTF TRBV5-6 TRBD1 - TRBJ1-2
TGTGCCAGCTCACCGCCGGAGGGAGCTGGCTACACCTTC CASSPPEGAGYTF TRBV18 - - TRBJ1-2
TGTGCCAGCAGTGAGGCAGGGTACAATCAGCCCCAGCATTTT CASSEAGYNQPQHF TRBV2 - few TRBJ1-5
TGTGCCACCAGCACCTTAGGAGCGATCACTGAAGCTTTCTTT CATSTLGAITEAFF TRBV15 - - TRBJ1-1
TGTGCCAGCAGGGGACAGGGGAACACTGAAGCTTTCTTT CASRGQGNTEAFF TRBV2 TRBD1 - TRBJ1-1
TGTGCCAGCAGTTACTCCGCAGGGAACCACGAGCAGTACTTC CASSYSAGNHEQYF TRBV6-5 - many TRBJ2-7
TGTGCCAGCTCACCAGGTAGGGGGACTGAAGCTTTCTTT CASSPGRGTEAFF TRBV18 - - TRBJ1-1
TGTGCCAGCAGCCGGACTAGCGGGGGGGTCCGCCGCACAGATACGCAGTATTTT CASSRTSGGVRRTDTQYF TRBV3-1/TRBV3-2 TRBD2 once TRBJ2-3
TGCAGTGCTAGAGACAACTATGGCTACACCTTC CSARDNYGYTF TRBV20-1 - - TRBJ1-2
TGTGCCAGCAGCCAAAAGCTGACCGGGACAGAAGAGACCCAGTACTTC CASSQKLTGTEETQYF TRBV3-1/TRBV3-2 TRBD1 once TRBJ2-5
TGTGCCAGTAGTTCCCCAGGTTGGAGACAGGGGGCCGAGACCCAGTACTTC CASSSPGWRQGAETQYF TRBV19 TRBD1 - TRBJ2-5
TGTGCCAGTAGTATGGGGGGAAGAGGCACTGAAGCTTTCTTT CASSMGGRGTEAFF TRBV19 - - TRBJ1-1
TGTGCCAGCAGTTACGACAGAGCTAACTATGGCTACACCTTC CASSYDRANYGYTF TRBV6-5 - - TRBJ1-2
TGTGCCAGCAGTGGTTCCTCCTATGGCTACACCTTC CASSGSSYGYTF TRBV6-4 - - TRBJ1-2
TGTGCCAGCAGTGTACAAGGAAACTATGGCTACACCTTC CASSVQGNYGYTF TRBV2 - - TRBJ1-2
TGTGCCAGCAGTGAAGTTTCGACAGTCACCAGGTACGAGCAGTACTTC CASSEVSTVTRYEQYF TRBV6-1 - - TRBJ2-7
TGTGCCAGCAGCTTACGGTTGGCGGGGGAAGAAGAGACCCAGTACTTC CASSLRLAGEEETQYF TRBV7-2 TRBD2 - TRBJ2-5
TGCAGCGTTGGAGAGCAGGGAAGCTATGGCTACACCTTC CSVGEQGSYGYTF TRBV29-1 - - TRBJ1-2
TGCAGCGCCGCGACCGGGACAGCTGGCATTCAGTACTTC CSAATGTAGIQYF TRBV29-1 TRBD1 - TRBJ2-4
TGTGCCAGCAGCCTCAGACCCGGGACAGAGCATGGCTACACCTTC CASSLRPGTEHGYTF TRBV3-1/TRBV3-2 TRBD1 - TRBJ1-2
TGTGCCAGTAGATCGCAGGCGGGGACTAATGAAAAACTGTTTTTT CASRSQAGTNEKLFF TRBV19 - - TRBJ1-4
TGCGCCAGCAGCTTTGTGGGGGATCAAGAGACCCAGTACTTC CASSFVGDQETQYF TRBV5-1 - - TRBJ2-5
TGCGCCAGCAGCTTGGAGTCGTCTAGAGGGTACAATGAGCAGTTCTTC CASSLESSRGYNEQFF TRBV5-1 - once TRBJ2-1
TGTGCCAGCAGCGTGGGCCCTCCGGGAAACATTCAGTACTTC CASSVGPPGNIQYF TRBV9 - - TRBJ2-4
TGTGCCAGCAGCTTAGGACAGTCGAATGGCTACACCTTC CASSLGQSNGYTF TRBV11-2 - - TRBJ1-2
TGTGCCAGCAGACCACAGGGGAGCTCTGGAAACACCATATATTTT CASRPQGSSGNTIYF TRBV7-2 TRBD1 - TRBJ1-3
TGTGCCAGCAGCCCGAGGGCGATCTCCTACGAGCAGTACTTC CASSPRAISYEQYF TRBV11-2 - - TRBJ2-7
TGTGCCAGCAGTTACGGTGAAGTGGGGACCTACGAGCAGTACTTC CASSYGEVGTYEQYF TRBV6-5 - - TRBJ2-7